This T cell receptor (beta chain) stems from a study of shared clonotypes between healthy human individuals. Repertoires were generated with immunoSEQ multiplex PCR, while TCRdb's copy carries only in-frame clones and drops some. The table lists around 1,900,000 clones, 80% to 95% of them singletons. CD45RO-negative, CCR7-positively selected cells formed the naive CD8 fraction, excluding terminally differentiated effector memory CD45RA+ cells. The V segment lost 5 bases and the J segment 4 bases; nucleotides outside the gene matches: 7. Germline V gives CDR1 SEHNR, CDR2 FQNEAQ (reference sequence). The CDR3 spans 14 residues.

V and J are TRBV7-9 and TRBJ1-2; 7 bases are shared with TRBD1. This receptor was taken from a man in his late teens or twenties in good health. Some clones in this sample may be carry-over from other donors' samples. Sequenced material: naive CD8+ T cells from PBMCs. The CDR3 here is CASSPLNRGYGYTF. The CDR3 nucleotides are TGTGCCAGCAGCCCCCTTAACAGGGGCTATGGCTACACCTTC.